These T cell receptor beta chains were read from a single sample in a study of shared clonotypes between healthy human individuals. The repertoire was sequenced with immunoSEQ multiplex PCR; TCRdb's copy has only in-frame clones and lacks some. Of about 870,000 clones listed, 80% to 95% were seen once; the top ten hold around 24%. The sequenced sample was naive CD8+ T cells sorted from blood. These receptors all come from a man younger than 45 in good health. CDR3s include the opening cysteine and the closing phenylalanine or tryptophan. D genes are given only for firm matches. Size is omitted from some rows. Given values are once, few, many or a class for expanded clones.

once,TRBJ2-3,TRBD2,TRBV11-3,CASYRAGVTPTDTQYF,TGTGCCAGTTATAGGGCGGGAGTAACGCCCACAGATACGCAGTATTTT
.,TRBJ2-1,.,TRBV28,CASSLDRGVNEQFF,TGTGCCAGCAGTTTGGATAGAGGGGTCAATGAGCAGTTCTTC
.,TRBJ2-5,.,TRBV13,CASSLGLPAETQYF,TGTGCCAGCAGCTTGGGACTCCCCGCGGAGACCCAGTACTTC
.,TRBJ1-1,.,TRBV5-8,CASSLRNRENTEAFF,TGTGCCAGCAGCTTGCGAAACAGGGAGAACACTGAAGCTTTCTTT
.,TRBJ2-7,.,TRBV7-9,CASSPPGDYSGYEQYF,TGTGCCAGCAGCCCCCCCGGCGATTATAGCGGCTACGAGCAGTACTTC
.,TRBJ1-1,.,TRBV25-1,CASSARTRISTNGNEAFF,TGTGCCAGCAGTGCTCGGACCAGAATCAGTACTAATGGTAATGAAGCTTTCTTT
.,TRBJ2-7,TRBD1,TRBV27,CASSPSQGARTYEQYF,TGTGCCAGCAGCCCCTCTCAGGGGGCAAGGACCTACGAGCAGTACTTC
.,TRBJ2-2,.,TRBV15,CATSGDSWDTGELFF,TGTGCCACCTCGGGGGACTCCTGGGACACCGGGGAGCTGTTTTTT
.,TRBJ2-7,.,TRBV19,CASSIVYGFHEQYF,TGTGCCAGTAGTATAGTTTACGGGTTTCACGAGCAGTACTTC
few,TRBJ2-3,.,TRBV9,CASSVSTDTQYF,TGTGCCAGCAGCGTTAGCACAGATACGCAGTATTTT
.,TRBJ2-2,.,TRBV7-6,CASRSATGELFF,TGTGCCAGCAGGTCAGCCACCGGGGAGCTGTTTTTT
.,TRBJ1-5,.,TRBV30,CPPTIPTLPGNQPQHF,TGCCCTCCCACGATCCCGACACTGCCGGGAAATCAGCCCCAGCATTTT
.,TRBJ2-1,.,TRBV27,CASQDFGSSYNEQFF,TGTGCCAGCCAAGATTTTGGCAGCTCCTACAATGAGCAGTTCTTC
.,TRBJ2-2,.,TRBV11-2,CASSPRGGTGELFF,TGTGCCAGCAGCCCAAGAGGCGGTACCGGGGAGCTGTTTTTT
.,TRBJ2-7,.,TRBV5-6,CASSFVGALSYEQYF,TGTGCCAGCAGCTTCGTGGGGGCACTCTCCTACGAGCAGTACTTC
.,TRBJ2-7,TRBD1,TRBV5-1,CASSSGDRGYEQYF,TGCGCCAGCAGCTCTGGGGACAGGGGTTACGAGCAGTACTTC
.,TRBJ1-2,TRBD1,TRBV7-8,CASSLGQGGNYGYTF,TGTGCCAGCAGCTTAGGACAGGGAGGGAACTATGGCTACACCTTC
.,TRBJ1-3,.,TRBV5-4,CASSLGGTSGNTIYF,TGTGCCAGCAGCTTGGGGGGGACCTCTGGAAACACCATATATTTT
.,TRBJ1-2,.,TRBV27,CASSIRDIYGYTF,TGTGCCAGCAGTATCCGGGACATATATGGCTACACCTTC
.,TRBJ2-7,TRBD1,TRBV28,CASSLTGEGSYEQYF,TGTGCCAGCAGTTTGACAGGGGAAGGCTCCTACGAGCAGTACTTC
.,TRBJ2-7,.,TRBV7-9,CASSPSLEPYEQYF,TGTGCCAGCAGCCCCTCACTGGAGCCCTACGAGCAGTACTTC
.,TRBJ2-7,TRBD2,TRBV27,CASSPIAGGSRSYEQYF,TGTGCCAGCAGTCCAATAGCGGGAGGGTCGCGATCCTACGAGCAGTACTTC
many,TRBJ2-2,TRBD2,TRBV28,CASRLAGEETGELFF,TGTGCCAGCAGGCTAGCGGGAGAGGAAACCGGGGAGCTGTTTTTT